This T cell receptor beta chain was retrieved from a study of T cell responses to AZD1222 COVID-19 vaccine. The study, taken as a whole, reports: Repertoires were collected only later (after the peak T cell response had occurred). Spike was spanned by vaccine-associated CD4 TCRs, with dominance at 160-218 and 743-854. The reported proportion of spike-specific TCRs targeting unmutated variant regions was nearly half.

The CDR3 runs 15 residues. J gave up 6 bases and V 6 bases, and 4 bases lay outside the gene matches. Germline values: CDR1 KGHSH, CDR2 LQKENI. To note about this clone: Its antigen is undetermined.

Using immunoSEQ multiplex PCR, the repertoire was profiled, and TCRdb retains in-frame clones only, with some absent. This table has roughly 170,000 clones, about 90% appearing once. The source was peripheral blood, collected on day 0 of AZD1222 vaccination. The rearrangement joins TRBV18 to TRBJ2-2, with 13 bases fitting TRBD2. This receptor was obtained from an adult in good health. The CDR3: CASSGTSGTSGELFF. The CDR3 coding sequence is TGTGCCAGCTCCGGGACTAGCGGGACTTCCGGGGAGCTGTTTTTT.